This T cell receptor (beta chain) was documented in a study of blood T cell repertoires in COVID-19. Overall study: PBMCs, B-cell-depleted T cells, or T cells were the source of the cDNA or gDNA that made up the material.

CDR1 is LNHDA and CDR2 is SQIVND in the germline V gene (reference sequence). This CDR3 spans 16 amino acids. V lost 1 base and J lost 4; bases outside the gene matches: 6. The method was immunoSEQ multiplex PCR; TCRdb's version includes in-frame clones alone and lacks a portion of them. The sample carries about 220,000 clones, roughly 86% recorded once. This chain joins TRBV19 and TRBJ1-5; 8 positions agree with TRBD1. The sequencing sample was made of peripheral blood. This TCR came from a woman in her 30s who had recovered from COVID-19. CDR3: CASSIARQGRNQPQHF. The CDR3 nucleotides are TGTGCCAGTAGTATAGCGAGACAGGGGAGAAATCAGCCCCAGCATTTT. The variable domain in full, with the rest retrieved from reference TRBV19 and TRBJ1-5, is DGGITQSPKYLFRKEGQNVTLSCEQNLNHDAMYWYRQDPGQGLRLIYYSQIVNDFQKGDIAEGYSVSREKKESFPLTVTSAQKNPTAFYLCASSIARQGRNQPQHFGDGTRLSIL.